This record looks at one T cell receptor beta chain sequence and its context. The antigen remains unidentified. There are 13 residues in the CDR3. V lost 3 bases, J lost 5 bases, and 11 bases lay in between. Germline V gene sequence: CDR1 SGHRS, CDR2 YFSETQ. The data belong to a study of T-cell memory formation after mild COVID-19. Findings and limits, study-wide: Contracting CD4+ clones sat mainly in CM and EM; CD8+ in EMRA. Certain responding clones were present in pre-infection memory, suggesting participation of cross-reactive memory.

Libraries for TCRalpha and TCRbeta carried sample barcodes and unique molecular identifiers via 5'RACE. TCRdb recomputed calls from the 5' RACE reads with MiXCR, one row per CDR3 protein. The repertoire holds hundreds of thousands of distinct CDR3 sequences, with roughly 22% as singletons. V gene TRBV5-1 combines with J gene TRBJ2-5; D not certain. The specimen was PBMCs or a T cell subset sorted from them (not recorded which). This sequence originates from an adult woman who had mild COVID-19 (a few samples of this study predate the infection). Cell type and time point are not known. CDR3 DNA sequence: TGCGCCAGCAGCTCCATGATAGGCGAGACCCAGTACTTC. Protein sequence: CASSSMIGETQYF.